This TCR beta chain was observed in a study of CD8+ T cells in alopecia areata. Following RNA extraction, reverse transcription yielded cDNA that acted as the sequencing template. Generated by immunoSEQ multiplex PCR, the TCRdb table keeps only in-frame clones and is missing some. The sample includes about 97,000 clones, around 38% seen only once; the top ten take around 1.5%. V lost 9 bases to trimming and J lost 6 bases; unmatched junction nucleotides: 6. Germline V CDR1 and CDR2: LNHDA, SQIVND (reference sequence). The CDR3 loop spans 13 amino acids. In this sample, this clone turned up a few times.

The chain is built from TRBV19 and TRBJ1-5; 9 bases line up with TRBD1. This clonotype originated in a human donor with alopecia areata. The sample was CD4+ T cells sorted from blood. CDR3 region: CASTGGLSQPQHF. The CDR3 bases are TGTGCCAGCACAGGGGGCTTAAGTCAGCCCCAGCATTTT.